The rows below give T cell receptor beta chains drawn from one sample of a study of blood T cell repertoires in COVID-19. Sequencing was performed with immunoSEQ multiplex PCR; in TCRdb, only in-frame clones are kept and a portion is missing. The table has some 270,000 clones, around 81% seen once. The sample was peripheral blood. The receptors originated from a person between 65 and 80 years old with COVID-19, enrolled during active disease. The CDR3 runs from the conserved cysteine through the conserved F or W. A D gene is named only where the DNA matches it firmly. Only part of the rows carry a size: once, few, many, or a class if the clone is expanded.

TRBJ1-2	NA	TRBV5-1	TRBD1	TGCGCCAGCACCCCTGTGCTGGGGGACAGGGGAGATGGCTACACCTTC	CASTPVLGDRGDGYTF
TRBJ2-7	NA	TRBV7-3	NA	TGTGCCCCCTCCCACAGGGTCGACCACGAGCAGTACTTC	CAPSHRVDHEQYF
TRBJ2-3	NA	TRBV5-1	TRBD2	TGCGCCAGCAGCCCCGGGACTAGCGGGAGCTCAGATACGCAGTATTTT	CASSPGTSGSSDTQYF
TRBJ2-7	once	TRBV28	TRBD1	TGTGCCAGCAGCCACGGGACAGTCAGCTCCTACGAGCAGTACTTC	CASSHGTVSSYEQYF
TRBJ2-7	NA	TRBV6-6	TRBD1	TGTGCCAGAACCGGGACAGGGTTCCACGAGCAGTACTTC	CARTGTGFHEQYF
TRBJ2-7	few	TRBV28	TRBD2	TGTGCCAGCGAGGGCGGGACTAGCGGCTACGAGCAGTACTTC	CASEGGTSGYEQYF
TRBJ1-2	NA	TRBV5-6	NA	TGTGCCAGCACCTTCGGGGGGGCAGGTAATGGCTACACCTTC	CASTFGGAGNGYTF
TRBJ2-7	NA	TRBV19	TRBD2	TGTGCCACCAAGAAGGGAGGGGACTCCTACGAGCAGTACTTC	CATKKGGDSYEQYF
TRBJ1-2	NA	TRBV9	NA	TGTGCCAGCAGCGTAGATGGGAGGGGTGGCTACACCTTC	CASSVDGRGGYTF
TRBJ2-5	NA	TRBV7-2	NA	TGTGCCAGCAGCTTACGGAATACCCGGCGGGAGACCCAGTACTTC	CASSLRNTRRETQYF
TRBJ1-4	NA	TRBV28	NA	TGTGCCAGCAGCGAGACAGTTGGAGAAAAACTGTTTTTT	CASSETVGEKLFF
TRBJ1-2	NA	TRBV19	TRBD1	TGTGCCAGTAGTGTAACACAGGGGTCCTACTATGGCTACACCTTC	CASSVTQGSYYGYTF
TRBJ2-1	NA	TRBV3-1/TRBV3-2	TRBD2	TGTGCCAGCAGCCTTGGACTAGCGGGAGGGCCCTACTACAATGAGCAGTTCTTC	CASSLGLAGGPYYNEQFF
TRBJ1-3	NA	TRBV7-9	TRBD1	TGTGCCAGCAGCTTATGGGGACAGGGCTCTGGAAACACCATATATTTT	CASSLWGQGSGNTIYF
TRBJ2-5	NA	TRBV9	NA	TGTGCCAGCAGCGGCGGAGAGTACCAAGAGACCCAGTACTTC	CASSGGEYQETQYF
TRBJ2-7	few	TRBV6-5	NA	TGTGCCAGCAGTCCCCTAGTCCCCACACCACAGTACTTC	CASSPLVPTPQYF
TRBJ1-4	few	TRBV28	NA	TGTGCCAGCAGCCTTTATCCGCCAGTTAATGAAAAACTGTTTTTT	CASSLYPPVNEKLFF
TRBJ2-1	NA	TRBV9	NA	TGTGCCAGCAGCGTAGGGACAGCTCAAGACTCCTACAATGAGCAGTTCTTC	CASSVGTAQDSYNEQFF
TRBJ1-3	NA	TRBV18	NA	TGTGCCAGCTCACCACCAGAGGGATCTGGAAACACCATATATTTT	CASSPPEGSGNTIYF
TRBJ1-4	NA	TRBV5-6	NA	TGTGCCAGCAGCTTGAGACAGATACGCTTCGGTAATGAAAAACTGTTTTTT	CASSLRQIRFGNEKLFF
TRBJ2-5	NA	TRBV28	NA	TGTGCCAGCAGATTCAGGGGACTACAAGAGACCCAGTACTTC	CASRFRGLQETQYF
TRBJ2-7	NA	TRBV5-8	TRBD1	TGTGCCAGCAGCTGGAGACAGGGACAGCAGTACTTC	CASSWRQGQQYF
TRBJ1-4	NA	TRBV19	TRBD1	TGTGCCAGTAGTGCGCACTCGGGACAGCCTAATGAAAAACTGTTTTTT	CASSAHSGQPNEKLFF
TRBJ2-7	NA	TRBV4-3	TRBD1	TGCGCCAGCAGCCAAGATTGGCGACAGGGGGTAGAGGAGCAGTACTTC	CASSQDWRQGVEEQYF
TRBJ1-3	NA	TRBV28	TRBD1	TGTGCCAGCAGTTTCGCGGACAGGGGGCCTAACACCATATATTTT	CASSFADRGPNTIYF
TRBJ2-2	NA	TRBV29-1	NA	TGCAGCGTTGGAGATCCGGGGAGCACCGGGGAGCTGTTTTTT	CSVGDPGSTGELFF
TRBJ1-5	NA	TRBV6-2/TRBV6-3	NA	TGTGCCAGCAGCCTGGACAGTAATCAGCCCCAGCATTTT	CASSLDSNQPQHF
TRBJ2-7	NA	TRBV7-3	NA	TGTGCCAGCAGCTTAACGGGGCAGGGCTCCTACGAGCAGTACTTC	CASSLTGQGSYEQYF
TRBJ2-7	NA	TRBV5-4	TRBD1	TGTGCCAGCAGCTCCGGACAGGAGTGGAGCTACGAGCAGTACTTC	CASSSGQEWSYEQYF
TRBJ2-3	NA	TRBV6-2/TRBV6-3	TRBD2	TGTGCCAGCAGTTTAACCGGGACTAGCGGCGAGCAGTATTTT	CASSLTGTSGEQYF
TRBJ1-3	NA	TRBV7-2	NA	TGTGCCAGCAGCCCCGCCCGGGGAAACACCATATATTTT	CASSPARGNTIYF
TRBJ1-5	NA	TRBV9	TRBD1	TGTGCCAGCAGACATGGACAGGGGGCGGAGGGGGATCAGCCCCAGCATTTT	CASRHGQGAEGDQPQHF
TRBJ1-1	few	TRBV4-1	NA	TGCGCCAGCAGCCGAGCAGGGCTTAACACTGAAGCTTTCTTT	CASSRAGLNTEAFF
TRBJ1-6	once	TRBV20-1	NA	TGCAGTGCTAGTAGTAGCTCACGGCTTTATAATTCACCCCTCCACTTT	CSASSSSRLYNSPLHF
TRBJ1-6	NA	TRBV7-2	TRBD1	TGTGCCAGCAGCTCTTCACAGGGGTCAGAGAATTCACCCCTCCACTTT	CASSSSQGSENSPLHF
TRBJ1-1	NA	TRBV28	NA	TGTGCCAGCAGTTTAGTGGGGGGGCGGCAAGACACTGAAGCTTTCTTT	CASSLVGGRQDTEAFF
TRBJ1-1	NA	TRBV7-8	NA	TGTGCCAGCAGCTTCCAACCCACTGGCACTGAAGCTTTCTTT	CASSFQPTGTEAFF